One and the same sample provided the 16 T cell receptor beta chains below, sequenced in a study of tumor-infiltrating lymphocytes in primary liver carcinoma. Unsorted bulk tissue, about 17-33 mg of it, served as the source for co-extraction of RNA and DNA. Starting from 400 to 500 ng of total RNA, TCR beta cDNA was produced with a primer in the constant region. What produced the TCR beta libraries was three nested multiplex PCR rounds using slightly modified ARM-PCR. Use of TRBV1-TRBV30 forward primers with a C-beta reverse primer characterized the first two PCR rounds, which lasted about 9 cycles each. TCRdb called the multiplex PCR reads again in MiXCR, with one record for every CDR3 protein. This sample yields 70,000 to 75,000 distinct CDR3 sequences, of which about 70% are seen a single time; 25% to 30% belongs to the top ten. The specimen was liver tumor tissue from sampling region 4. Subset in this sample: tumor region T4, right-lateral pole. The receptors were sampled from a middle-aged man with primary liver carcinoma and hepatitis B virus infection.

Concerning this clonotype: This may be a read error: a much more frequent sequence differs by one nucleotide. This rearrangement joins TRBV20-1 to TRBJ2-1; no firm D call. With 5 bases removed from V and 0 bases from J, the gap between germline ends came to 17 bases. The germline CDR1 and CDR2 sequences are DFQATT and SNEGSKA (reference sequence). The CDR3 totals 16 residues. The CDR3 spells CSADADDLSSYNEQFF. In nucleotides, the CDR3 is TGCAGTGCTGATGCCGATGACTTGAGCTCCTACAATGAGCAGTTCTTC.

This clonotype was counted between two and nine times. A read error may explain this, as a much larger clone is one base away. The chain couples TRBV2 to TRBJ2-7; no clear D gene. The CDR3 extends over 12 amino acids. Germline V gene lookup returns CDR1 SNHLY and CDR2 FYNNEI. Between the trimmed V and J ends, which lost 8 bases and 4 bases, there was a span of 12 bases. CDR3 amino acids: CASYVEEYEQYF. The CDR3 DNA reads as TGTGCCAGCTATGTGGAAGAGTACGAGCAGTACTTC.

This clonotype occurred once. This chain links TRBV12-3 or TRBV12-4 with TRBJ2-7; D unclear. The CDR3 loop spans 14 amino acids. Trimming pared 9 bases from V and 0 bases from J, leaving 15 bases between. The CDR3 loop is CARPFWAVSYEQYF. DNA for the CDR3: TGTGCCAGACCGTTCTGGGCGGTCTCCTACGAGCAGTACTTC.

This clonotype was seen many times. This chain's CDR3 is CSVQTGGYEQYF. CDR3 coding DNA: TGCAGCGTACAGACAGGGGGGTACGAGCAGTACTTC. The chain combines TRBV29-1 with TRBJ2-7; 9 bases fit TRBD1. V was pared by 6 bases and J by 4 bases, with 4 bases of the junction left unmatched. The CDR3 is 12 amino acids. In germline, CDR1 is SQVTM, CDR2 ANQGSEA.

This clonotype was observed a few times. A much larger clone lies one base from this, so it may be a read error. CDR3 residues: CATSDSTSGDYNEQYF. DNA of the CDR3: TGTGCCACCAGTGACAGCACTAGCGGAGATTACAATGAGCAGTACTTC. The J gene is TRBJ2-1, the V gene TRBV24-1; 8 bases line up with TRBD2. The DNA end is a closer match to TRBJ2-7, so the J assignment may be wrong. Germline V gives CDR1 KGHDR, CDR2 SFDVKD. CDR3 size: 16 residues.

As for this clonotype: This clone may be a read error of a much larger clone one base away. This CDR3 reads CAWTLVKENEQYF. The CDR3 nucleotides read TGTGCCTGGACCCTAGTAAAGGAAAACGAGCAGTACTTC. The rearrangement joins TRBV30 to TRBJ2-7; D uncertain. This CDR3 is 13 amino acids long. Germline CDR1 and CDR2: GTSNPN and SVGIG (reference sequence). Trimming left V 4 bases short and J 5 bases short, with 15 bases between.

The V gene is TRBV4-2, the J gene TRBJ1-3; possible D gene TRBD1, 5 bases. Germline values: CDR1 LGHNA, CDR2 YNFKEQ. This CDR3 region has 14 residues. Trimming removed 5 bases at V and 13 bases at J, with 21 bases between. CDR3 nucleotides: TGTGCCAGCAGCAGGGACGAGGCGGGAAACAGAATATATTTT. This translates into CASSRDEAGNRIYF.

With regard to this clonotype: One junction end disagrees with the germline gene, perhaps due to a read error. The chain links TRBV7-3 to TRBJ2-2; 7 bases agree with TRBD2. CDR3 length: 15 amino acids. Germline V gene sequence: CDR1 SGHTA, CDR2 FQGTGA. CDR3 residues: CASSLLASGTGEQFF. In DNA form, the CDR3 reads TGTGCCAGCAGCTTACTGGCTAGCGGCACCGGGGAGCAGTTTTTT. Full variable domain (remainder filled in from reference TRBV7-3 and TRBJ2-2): GAGVSQTPSNKVTEKGKYVELRCDPISGHTALYWYRQSLGQGPEFLIYFQGTGAADDSGLPNDRFFAVRPEGSVSTLKIQRTERGDSAVYLCASSLLASGTGEQFFGEGSRLTVL.

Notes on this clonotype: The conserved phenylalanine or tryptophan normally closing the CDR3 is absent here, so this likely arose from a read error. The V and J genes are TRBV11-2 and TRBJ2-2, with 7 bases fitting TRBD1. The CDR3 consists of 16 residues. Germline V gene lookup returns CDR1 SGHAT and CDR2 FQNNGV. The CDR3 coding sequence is TGTGTCAGCAGCTTAGAACCGACAGGGATCACCAGGGAGCTGTTTTTG. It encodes CVSSLEPTGITRELFL.

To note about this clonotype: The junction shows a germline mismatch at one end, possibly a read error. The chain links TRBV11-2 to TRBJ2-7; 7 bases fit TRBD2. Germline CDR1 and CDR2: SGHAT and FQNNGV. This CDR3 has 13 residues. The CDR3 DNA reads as TGTGTCAGCAGCATAGCGGGCGGGGGATGGCAGTGCTTC. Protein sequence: CVSSIAGGGWQCF.

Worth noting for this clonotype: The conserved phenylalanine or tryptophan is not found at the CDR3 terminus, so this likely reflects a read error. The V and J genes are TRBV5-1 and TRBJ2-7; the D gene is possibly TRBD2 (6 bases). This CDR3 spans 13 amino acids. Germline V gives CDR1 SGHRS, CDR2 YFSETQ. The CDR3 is CASREGSSYEQYY. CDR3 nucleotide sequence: TGCGCCAGCAGGGAGGGGAGCTCCTACGAACAGTACTAC.

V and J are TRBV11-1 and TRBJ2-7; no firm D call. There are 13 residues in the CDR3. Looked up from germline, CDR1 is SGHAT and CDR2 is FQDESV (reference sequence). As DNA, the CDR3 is TGTGTCAACAGCCGCCAGGCGTTTAACGAGCAGTACTTC. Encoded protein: CVNSRQAFNEQYF.

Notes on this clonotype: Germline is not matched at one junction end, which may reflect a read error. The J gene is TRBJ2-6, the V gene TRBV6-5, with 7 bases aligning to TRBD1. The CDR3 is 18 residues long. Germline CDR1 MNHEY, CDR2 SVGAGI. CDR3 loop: CTSGLSTGMKAGANVLTF. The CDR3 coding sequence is TGTACCAGCGGTCTTTCGACAGGGATGAAAGCTGGGGCCAACGTCCTGACTTTC.

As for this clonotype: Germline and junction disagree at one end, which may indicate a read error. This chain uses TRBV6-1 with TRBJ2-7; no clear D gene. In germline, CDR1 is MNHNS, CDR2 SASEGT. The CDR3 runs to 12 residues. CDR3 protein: CAGSSGNHEQYF. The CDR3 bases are TGTGCCGGCAGTAGTGGGAACCACGAGCAGTACTTC.

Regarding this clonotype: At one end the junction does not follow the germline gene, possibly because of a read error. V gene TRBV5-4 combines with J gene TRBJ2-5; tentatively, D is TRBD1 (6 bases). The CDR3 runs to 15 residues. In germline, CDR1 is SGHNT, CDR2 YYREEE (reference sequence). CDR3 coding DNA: TGTGCTAGCAGCCGACAGGTGAGGATCCAAGAGACCCAGTACTTC. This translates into CASSRQVRIQETQYF.

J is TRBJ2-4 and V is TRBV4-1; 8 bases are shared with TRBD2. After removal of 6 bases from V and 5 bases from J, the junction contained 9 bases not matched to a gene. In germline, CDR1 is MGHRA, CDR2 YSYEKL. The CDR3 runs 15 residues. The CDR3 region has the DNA TGCGCCAGCAGTCCGGGAGGGGGGGCCCAAAACATTCAGTACTTC. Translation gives CASSPGGGAQNIQYF.